This T cell receptor beta chain is drawn from a study of T cells in Graves' hyperthyroidism and ophthalmopathy. Absence of ophthalmopathy progression within 18 months defined stable Graves' hyperthyroidism. The CDR3 regions of TCR beta were amplified from RNA transcripts. The HTBI primer set served for first-round RT-PCR of the TCR CDR3. One entry per CDR3 protein results from TCRdb running MiXCR on the multiplex PCR reads. The sample contains 400,000 to 550,000 distinct CDR3 sequences, about an eighth of which appear only once. This clonotype has ten or more counts. Its antigen is as yet unknown. Germline CDR1 SGHKS, CDR2 YYEKEE (reference sequence). The CDR3 totals 17 residues. The junction had 7 bases not matched to a gene; V was cut back by 0 bases and J by 4 bases. Study-level results: Expanded thyroid clonotypes (above 0.001) were mostly also found in blood.

Sequenced input: blood. The chain combines TRBV5-5 with TRBJ2-2; 9 positions match TRBD1. This receptor was taken from a woman aged 18-35 years with Graves' hyperthyroidism. In nucleotides, the CDR3 is TGTGCCAGCAGCTTGGCCAACAGGGGGCGCCTCACCGGGGAGCTGTTTTTT. Amino acids: CASSLANRGRLTGELFF.